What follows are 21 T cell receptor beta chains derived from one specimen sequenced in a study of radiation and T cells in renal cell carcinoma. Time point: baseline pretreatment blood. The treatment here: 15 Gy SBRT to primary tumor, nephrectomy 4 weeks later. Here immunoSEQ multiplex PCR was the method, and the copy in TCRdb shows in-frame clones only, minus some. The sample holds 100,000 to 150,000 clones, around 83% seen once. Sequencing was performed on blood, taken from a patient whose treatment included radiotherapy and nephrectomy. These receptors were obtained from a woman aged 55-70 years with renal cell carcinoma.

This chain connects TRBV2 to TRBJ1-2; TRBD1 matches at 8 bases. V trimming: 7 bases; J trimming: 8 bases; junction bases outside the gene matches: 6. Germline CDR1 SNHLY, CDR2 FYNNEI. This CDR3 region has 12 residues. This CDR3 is CASKQGAIGYTF. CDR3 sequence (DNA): TGTGCCAGCAAGCAGGGGGCGATAGGCTACACCTTC.

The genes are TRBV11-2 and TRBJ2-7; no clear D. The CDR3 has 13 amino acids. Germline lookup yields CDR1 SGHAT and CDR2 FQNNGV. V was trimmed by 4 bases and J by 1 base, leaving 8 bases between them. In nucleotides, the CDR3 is TGTGCCAGCAGCTCCGTGCCTTCCTACGAGCAGTACTTC. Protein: CASSSVPSYEQYF.

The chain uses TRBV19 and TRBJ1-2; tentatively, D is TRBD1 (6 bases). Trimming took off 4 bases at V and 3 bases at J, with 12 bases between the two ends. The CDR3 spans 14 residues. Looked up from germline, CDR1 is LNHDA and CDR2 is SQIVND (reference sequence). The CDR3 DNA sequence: TGTGCCAGTAGTAACCCAGGGGAACACTATGGCTACACCTTC. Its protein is CASSNPGEHYGYTF.

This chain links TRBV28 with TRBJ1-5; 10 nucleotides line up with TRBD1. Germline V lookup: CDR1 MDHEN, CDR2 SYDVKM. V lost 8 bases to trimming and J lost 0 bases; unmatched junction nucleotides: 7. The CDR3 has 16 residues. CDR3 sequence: CASRRTGGYSNQPQHF. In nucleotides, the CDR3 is TGTGCCAGCCGTAGGACAGGGGGTTATAGCAATCAGCCCCAGCATTTT. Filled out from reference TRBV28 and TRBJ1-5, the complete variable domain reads DVKVTQSSRYLVKRTGEKVFLECVQDMDHENMFWYRQDPGLGLRLIYFSYDVKMKEKGDIPEGYSVSREKKERFSLILESASTNQTSMYLCASRRTGGYSNQPQHFGDGTRLSIL.

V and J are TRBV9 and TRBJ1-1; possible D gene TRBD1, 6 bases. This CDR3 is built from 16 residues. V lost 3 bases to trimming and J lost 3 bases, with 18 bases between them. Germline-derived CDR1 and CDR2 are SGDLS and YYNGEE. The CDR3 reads CASSETGLNSYTEAFF. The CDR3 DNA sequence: TGTGCCAGCAGCGAAACAGGGCTCAACTCTTACACTGAAGCTTTCTTT.

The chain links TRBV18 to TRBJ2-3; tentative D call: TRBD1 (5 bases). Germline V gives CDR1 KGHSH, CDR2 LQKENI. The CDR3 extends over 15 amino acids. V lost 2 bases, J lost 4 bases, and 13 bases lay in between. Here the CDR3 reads CASSPETDRADTQYF. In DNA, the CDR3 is TGTGCCAGCTCACCAGAGACAGATCGGGCAGATACGCAGTATTTT.

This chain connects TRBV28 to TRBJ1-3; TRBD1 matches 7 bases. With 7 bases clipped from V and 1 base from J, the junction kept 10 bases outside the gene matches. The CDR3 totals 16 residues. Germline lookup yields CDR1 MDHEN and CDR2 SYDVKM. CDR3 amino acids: CASKPGGGLSGNTIYF. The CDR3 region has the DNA TGTGCCAGCAAGCCGGGAGGGGGCCTGTCTGGAAACACCATATATTTT.

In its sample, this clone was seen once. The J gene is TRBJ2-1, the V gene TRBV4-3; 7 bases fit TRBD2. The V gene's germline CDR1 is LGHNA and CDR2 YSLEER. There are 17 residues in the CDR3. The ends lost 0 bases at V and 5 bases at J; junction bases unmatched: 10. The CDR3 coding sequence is TGCGCCAGCAGCCAAGATCCGGGGGAGGGCCAGAACAATGAGCAGTTCTTC. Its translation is CASSQDPGEGQNNEQFF.

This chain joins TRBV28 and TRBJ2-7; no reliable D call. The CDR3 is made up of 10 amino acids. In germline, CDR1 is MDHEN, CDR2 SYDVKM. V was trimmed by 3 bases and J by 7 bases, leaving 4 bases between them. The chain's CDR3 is CASSFGEQYF. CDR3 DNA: TGTGCCAGCAGTTTCGGGGAGCAGTACTTC.

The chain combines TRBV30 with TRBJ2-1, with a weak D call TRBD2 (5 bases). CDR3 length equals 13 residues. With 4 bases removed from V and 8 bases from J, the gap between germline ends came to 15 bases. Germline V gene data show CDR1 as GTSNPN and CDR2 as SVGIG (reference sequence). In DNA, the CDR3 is TGTGCCTGGACCCCCGGGATCCCCCATGAGCAGTTCTTC. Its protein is CAWTPGIPHEQFF.

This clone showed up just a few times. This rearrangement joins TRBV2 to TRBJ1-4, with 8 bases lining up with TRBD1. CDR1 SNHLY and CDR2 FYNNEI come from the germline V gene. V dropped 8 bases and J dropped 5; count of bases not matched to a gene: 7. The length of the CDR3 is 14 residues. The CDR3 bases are TGTGCCAGCCGACAACAGGGGGGAAATGAAAAACTGTTTTTT. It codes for CASRQQGGNEKLFF.

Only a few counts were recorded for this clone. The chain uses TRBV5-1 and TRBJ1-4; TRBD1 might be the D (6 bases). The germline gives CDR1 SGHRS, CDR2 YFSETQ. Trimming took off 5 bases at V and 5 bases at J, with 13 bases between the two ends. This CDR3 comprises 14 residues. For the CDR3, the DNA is TGCGCCAGCAGTCTAGGGAGGGGGAATGAAAAACTGTTTTTT. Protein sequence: CASSLGRGNEKLFF.

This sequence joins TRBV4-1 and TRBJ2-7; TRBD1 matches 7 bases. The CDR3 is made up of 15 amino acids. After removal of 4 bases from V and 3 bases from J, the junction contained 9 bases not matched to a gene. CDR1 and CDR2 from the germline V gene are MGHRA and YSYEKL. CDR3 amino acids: CASSLGLTGIYEQYF. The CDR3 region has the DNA TGCGCCAGCAGCCTCGGTTTGACAGGGATCTACGAGCAGTACTTC.

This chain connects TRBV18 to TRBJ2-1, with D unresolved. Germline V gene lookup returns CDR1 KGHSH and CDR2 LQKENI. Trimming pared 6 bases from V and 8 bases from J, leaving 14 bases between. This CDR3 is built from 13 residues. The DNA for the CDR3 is TGTGCCAGCTCCAACGATGGCTGGCATGAGCAGTTCTTC. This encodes CASSNDGWHEQFF. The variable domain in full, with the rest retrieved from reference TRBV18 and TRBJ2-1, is NAGVMQNPRHLVRRRGQEARLRCSPMKGHSHVYWYRQLPEEGLKFMVYLQKENIIDESGMPKERFSAEFPKEGPSILRIQQVVRGDSAAYFCASSNDGWHEQFFGPGTRLTVL.

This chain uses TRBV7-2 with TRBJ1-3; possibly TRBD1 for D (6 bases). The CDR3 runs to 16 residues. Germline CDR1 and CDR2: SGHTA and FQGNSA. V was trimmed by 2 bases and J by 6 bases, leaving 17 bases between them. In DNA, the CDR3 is TGTGCCAGCAGCTTAATGGTGGCGGCAGGGGCAAACACCATATATTTT. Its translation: CASSLMVAAGANTIYF. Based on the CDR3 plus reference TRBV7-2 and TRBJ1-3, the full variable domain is GAGVSQSPSNKVTEKGKDVELRCDPISGHTALYWYRQSLGQGLEFLIYFQGNSAPDKSGLPSDRFSAERTGGSVSTLTIQRTQQEDSAVYLCASSLMVAAGANTIYFGEGSWLTVV.

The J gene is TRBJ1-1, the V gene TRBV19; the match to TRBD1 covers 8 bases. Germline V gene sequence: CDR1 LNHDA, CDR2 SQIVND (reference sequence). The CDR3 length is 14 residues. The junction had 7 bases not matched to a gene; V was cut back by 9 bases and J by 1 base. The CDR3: CASCVGTGNTEAFF. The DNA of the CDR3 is TGTGCCAGCTGCGTGGGGACAGGGAACACTGAAGCTTTCTTT.

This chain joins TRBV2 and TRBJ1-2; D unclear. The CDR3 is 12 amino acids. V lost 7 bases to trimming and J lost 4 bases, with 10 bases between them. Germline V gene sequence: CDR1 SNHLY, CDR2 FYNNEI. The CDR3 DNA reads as TGTGCCAGCACGGAGGGCGTCTATGGCTACACCTTC. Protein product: CASTEGVYGYTF.

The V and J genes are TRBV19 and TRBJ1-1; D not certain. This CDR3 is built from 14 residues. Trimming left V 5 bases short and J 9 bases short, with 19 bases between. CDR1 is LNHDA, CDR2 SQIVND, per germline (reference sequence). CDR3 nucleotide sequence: TGTGCCAGTAGTGAAACTGCCGACGTACAGAAAGCTTTCTTT. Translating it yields CASSETADVQKAFF. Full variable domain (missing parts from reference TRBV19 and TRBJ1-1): DGGITQSPKYLFRKEGQNVTLSCEQNLNHDAMYWYRQDPGQGLRLIYYSQIVNDFQKGDIAEGYSVSREKKESFPLTVTSAQKNPTAFYLCASSETADVQKAFFGQGTRLTVV.

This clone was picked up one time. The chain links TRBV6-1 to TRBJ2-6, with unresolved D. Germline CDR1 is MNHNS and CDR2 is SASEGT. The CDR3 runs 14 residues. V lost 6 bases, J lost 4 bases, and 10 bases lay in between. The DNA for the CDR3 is TGTGCCAGCAGCGTGGCAGCCGGGGCCAACGTCCTGACTTTC. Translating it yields CASSVAAGANVLTF.

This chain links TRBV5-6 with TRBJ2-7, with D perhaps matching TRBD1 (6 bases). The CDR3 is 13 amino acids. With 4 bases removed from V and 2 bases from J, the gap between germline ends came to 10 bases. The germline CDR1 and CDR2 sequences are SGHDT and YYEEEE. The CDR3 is CASSARGTYEQYF. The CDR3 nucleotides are TGTGCCAGCAGCGCCAGGGGAACCTACGAGCAGTACTTC.

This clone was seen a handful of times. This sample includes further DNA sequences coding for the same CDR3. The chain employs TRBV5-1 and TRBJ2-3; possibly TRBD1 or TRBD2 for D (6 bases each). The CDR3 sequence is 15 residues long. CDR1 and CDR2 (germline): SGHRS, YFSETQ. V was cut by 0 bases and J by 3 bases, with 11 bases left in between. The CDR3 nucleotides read TGCGCCAGCAGCTTGGCGGGGGCAGGGACAGATACGCAGTATTTT. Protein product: CASSLAGAGTDTQYF.